The TCR beta chain described here comes from a study of radiation and T cells in renal cell carcinoma. Across the whole study: Nephrectomy followed 15 Gy stereotactic body radiation by 4 weeks. Study-level points and caveats: No pretreatment tumor biopsies were available for baseline clonotypes.

With regard to this clone: What it binds is not known.

Trimming cost V 1 base and J 5 bases, with 14 bases left between them. This CDR3 is built from 15 residues. The germline V gene has CDR1 SGHDN and CDR2 FVKESK. Time point given: blood 2 weeks post-SBRT. Treatment denoted: 15 Gy SBRT to primary tumor, nephrectomy 4 weeks later. Measured with immunoSEQ multiplex PCR; TCRdb has only the in-frame clones, and not every one. Seen here are about 150,000 clones, roughly 87% observed once, and the top ten hold over 10%. V is TRBV14 and J is TRBJ2-5; weak D call: TRBD2 (6 bases). Here the sequenced sample was blood, taken from a patient whose treatment included radiotherapy and nephrectomy. This sequence originates from a woman in her 50s with renal cell carcinoma. CDR3 in DNA: TGTGCCAGCAGCCAAGTTGGGGGGAGATGGGAGACCCAGTACTTC. This sequence encodes CASSQVGGRWETQYF.